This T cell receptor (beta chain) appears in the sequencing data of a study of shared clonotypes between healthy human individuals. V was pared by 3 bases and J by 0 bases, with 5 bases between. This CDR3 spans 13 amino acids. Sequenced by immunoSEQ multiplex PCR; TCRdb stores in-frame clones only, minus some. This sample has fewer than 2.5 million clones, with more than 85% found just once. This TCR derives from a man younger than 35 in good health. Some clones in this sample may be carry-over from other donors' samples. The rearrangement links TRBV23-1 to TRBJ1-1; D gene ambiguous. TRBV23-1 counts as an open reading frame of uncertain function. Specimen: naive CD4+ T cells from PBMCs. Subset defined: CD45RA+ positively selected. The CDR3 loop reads CASSQLMNTEAFF. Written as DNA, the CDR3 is TGCGCCAGCAGTCAGCTCATGAACACTGAAGCTTTCTTT.